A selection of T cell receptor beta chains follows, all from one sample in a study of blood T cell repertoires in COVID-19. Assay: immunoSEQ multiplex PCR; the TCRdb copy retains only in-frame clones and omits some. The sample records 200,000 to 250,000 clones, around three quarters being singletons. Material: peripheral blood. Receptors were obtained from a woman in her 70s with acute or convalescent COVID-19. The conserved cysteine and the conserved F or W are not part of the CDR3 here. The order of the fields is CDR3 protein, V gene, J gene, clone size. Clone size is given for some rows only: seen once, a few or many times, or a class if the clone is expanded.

CDR3: ASSPRGDGYEQY; V: TRBV6-5; J: .; size: .
CDR3: ASRRRGGNGYT; V: TRBV6-5; J: TRBJ1-2; size: .
CDR3: ASKEMDRAETQY; V: TRBV5-1; J: TRBJ2-5; size: .
CDR3: ASSPRTDEKLF; V: TRBV18; J: TRBJ1-4; size: once
CDR3: ASSVGLAGGLYQETQY; V: TRBV9; J: TRBJ2-5; size: .
CDR3: ASSQGGEQY; V: TRBV5-1; J: TRBJ2-7; size: .
CDR3: ASSVKSAGARYEQF; V: TRBV9; J: TRBJ2-1; size: .
CDR3: AWSVSRNTGELF; V: TRBV30; J: TRBJ2-2; size: .
CDR3: ASSFNAGGSGNTIY; V: TRBV5-1; J: TRBJ1-3; size: .
CDR3: ASSIGQGARNIQY; V: TRBV19; J: TRBJ2-4; size: .
CDR3: ASSVGTGFSIYTGELF; V: TRBV5-8; J: TRBJ2-2; size: .
CDR3: ATSRGGGQGIREKLF; V: TRBV15; J: TRBJ1-4; size: .
CDR3: ASSFGEGRTDTQY; V: TRBV5-1; J: TRBJ2-3; size: .
CDR3: ASSQRRERGGNYGYT; V: TRBV9; J: TRBJ1-2; size: once
CDR3: ASSQQGIGTEAF; V: TRBV19; J: TRBJ1-1; size: .
CDR3: ASSPRGVWETQY; V: TRBV5-1; J: TRBJ2-5; size: .
CDR3: ASSSANSQETQY; V: TRBV7-6; J: TRBJ2-5; size: .
CDR3: ASSQETGTSTIY; V: TRBV14; J: TRBJ1-3; size: .
CDR3: AYRDPDTQY; V: TRBV7-7; J: TRBJ2-3; size: .
CDR3: ASSDGGDSPLH; V: TRBV3-1/TRBV3-2; J: TRBJ1-6; size: .
CDR3: ASSPENIQY; V: TRBV7-6; J: TRBJ2-4; size: .
CDR3: ASSQDAMGQRGGYT; V: TRBV4-1; J: TRBJ1-2; size: .